One TCR beta chain is described in this entry. Its antigen remains unknown. V was pared by 0 bases and J by 2 bases, with 7 bases of the junction left unmatched. The CDR3 totals 17 residues. The germline CDR1 and CDR2 sequences are LGHNA and YNFKEQ. This sample is part of a study of cytomegalovirus exposure and HLA in healthy donors. Looking at the study overall: About 85 million unique TCR sequences came from HLA-typed donors in an early release. Study-level points and caveats: TCR beta chains numbering under 200 were designated cytomegalovirus-associated. HLA allele associations emerged for about 16,000 TCR beta sequences in a later analysis, at 0.05 false discovery rate. Follow-up analysis seemed to connect common viral pathogens with several of the most significant clusters identified.

PCR amplification relied on 60 Vbeta primers (plus 13 Jbeta primers). Assay: immunoSEQ multiplex PCR; the TCRdb copy retains only in-frame clones and omits some. Of about 200,000 clones in the sample, 82% were seen once. The chain employs TRBV4-2 and TRBJ2-7, with 10 positions matching TRBD2. The sample consisted of PBMCs. The source is a woman in her forties or fifties in good health and CMV-seropositive. CDR3: CASSQDGLAATAYEQYF. The DNA of the CDR3 is TGTGCCAGCAGCCAAGATGGACTAGCGGCCACGGCCTACGAGCAGTACTTC.